This TCR beta chain appears in the sequencing data of a study of T-cell memory formation after mild COVID-19. Overall study context: There were largely donor-specific TCR clusters.

TCRdb re-derived calls from the 5' RACE reads in MiXCR, one entry per CDR3 protein. Among about 100,000 distinct CDR3 sequences listed, over 15% were seen once. Study outcomes and limitations: CD4+ contracting clones were mainly CM and EM; CD8+ ones, EMRA.

Points on this clonotype: The antigen is unknown.

V was clipped by 0 bases and J by 5 bases, with 16 bases between them. The CDR3 is 17 amino acids. Germline values: CDR1 LGHNA, CDR2 YSLEER. V is TRBV4-3 and J is TRBJ2-2; TRBD2 is a possible D gene (5 bases). Sequencing used PBMCs or a T cell subset sorted from them (not recorded which). The clonotype originates from a man aged 18 to 35 who had mild COVID-19 (a few samples of this study predate the infection). Cell type and time point are not known. CDR3 in DNA: TGCGCCAGCAGCCAAGACTGGGCCCCTCGGAGGACCGGGGAGCTGTTTTTT. Amino acids: CASSQDWAPRRTGELFF.